The 3 T cell receptor beta chains below all came from one sample that was sequenced in a study of cytomegalovirus exposure and HLA in healthy donors. PCR primers comprised 60 Vbeta and 13 Jbeta primers. Repertoires were generated with immunoSEQ multiplex PCR, while TCRdb's copy carries only in-frame clones and drops some. The sample has some 130,000 clones, roughly three fifths seen once. The sequenced material came from PBMCs. The source of these receptors is a middle-aged man in good health and CMV-seropositive.

This clone came up once. The chain recombines TRBV10-3 with TRBJ1-3; possible D gene TRBD1, 6 bases. This CDR3 region has 13 residues. The V end lost 9 bases, the J end lost 4 bases, and 13 bases lay between the germline ends. Germline values: CDR1 ENHRY, CDR2 SYGVKD. The CDR3 coding sequence is TGTGCCATGACTAAGGGGGTAGGAAACACCATATATTTT. It is translated as CAMTKGVGNTIYF.

The chain combines TRBV29-1 with TRBJ1-1; TRBD1 matches at 9 bases. V shed 6 bases, J shed 0 bases, and the junction held 5 bases outside the gene matches. The CDR3 spans 14 residues. The germline V gene encodes CDR1 SQVTM and CDR2 ANQGSEA. The CDR3 loop reads CSVDRGVMNTEAFF. As DNA, the CDR3 is TGCAGCGTCGACAGGGGGGTAATGAACACTGAAGCTTTCTTT. Full variable domain (missing parts from reference TRBV29-1 and TRBJ1-1): SAVISQKPSRDICQRGTSLTIQCQVDSQVTMMFWYRQQPGQSLTLIATANQGSEATYESGFVIDKFPISRPNLTFSTLTVSNMSPEDSSIYLCSVDRGVMNTEAFFGQGTRLTVV.

The chain is built from TRBV4-1 and TRBJ2-1, with 11 bases fitting TRBD2. The V gene's germline CDR1 is MGHRA and CDR2 YSYEKL. The CDR3 is 15 residues long. Trimming at V came to 1 base and at J to 9 bases, leaving 5 bases not matched to a gene. CDR3 in amino acids: CASSQVGLAGAEQFF. CDR3 nucleotides: TGCGCCAGCAGCCAAGTCGGACTAGCGGGTGCTGAGCAGTTCTTC.